This paragraph covers one T cell receptor (beta chain) sequence. Mismatch with germline at one junction end may stem from a read error. Read data end 3 residues before the CDR3 end; the end is taken from the germline J gene. The sample belongs to a study of T cells in women clearing cervical HPV infection. The CDR3 extends over 12 amino acids. Germline CDR1 reads GTSNPN; CDR2 reads SVGIG (reference sequence). Some clones are missing from TCRdb's copy, which holds only in-frame ones; the method was immunoSEQ multiplex PCR. The sample data list roughly 40,000 clones. Material: blood buffy coat. This sequence originates from a woman between 18 and 70 years old with a cervical HPV16 infection that either progressed to CIN3+ or cleared (not recorded which). The chain carries TRBV30 and TRBJ1-2, with D perhaps matching TRBD1 (5 bases). The CDR3 protein is CARSGQGYGYTF. The DNA read from the CDR3 is TGTGCCCGGAGTGGGCAGGGCTATGGC.